This T cell receptor (beta chain) was sequenced for a study of T cell responses to AZD1222 COVID-19 vaccine. Study-wide results and limits: It was only after the peak T cell response that any repertoires were sampled.

Concerning this clone: Its specificity is not known.

Germline V gene lookup returns CDR1 SEHNR and CDR2 FQNEAQ (reference sequence). The V end lost 6 bases, the J end lost 4 bases, and 14 bases lay between the germline ends. This CDR3 is 14 amino acids long. The table came from immunoSEQ multiplex PCR; TCRdb's copy has only in-frame clones and leaves some out. The sample yields under 130,000 clones, roughly 80% seen once. This receptor was taken from an adult in good health. V gene TRBV7-9 combines with J gene TRBJ2-3; D is possibly TRBD2 (6 bases). The source was peripheral blood, collected on day 0 of AZD1222 vaccination. CDR3 DNA: TGTGCCAGCAGAGGAGGGGAGGCCTCAGATACGCAGTATTTT. Its protein product is CASRGGEASDTQYF.